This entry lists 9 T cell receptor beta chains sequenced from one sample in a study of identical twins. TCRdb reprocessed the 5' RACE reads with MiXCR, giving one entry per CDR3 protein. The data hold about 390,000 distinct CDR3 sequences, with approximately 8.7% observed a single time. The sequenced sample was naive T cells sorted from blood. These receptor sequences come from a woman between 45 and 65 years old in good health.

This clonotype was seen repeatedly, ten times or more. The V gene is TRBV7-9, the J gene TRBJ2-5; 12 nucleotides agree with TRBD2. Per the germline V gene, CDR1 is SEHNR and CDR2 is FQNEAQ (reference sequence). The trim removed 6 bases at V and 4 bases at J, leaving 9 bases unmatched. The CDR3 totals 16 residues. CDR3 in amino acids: CASSLASGRAGETQYF. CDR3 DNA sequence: TGTGCCAGCAGTCTGGCTAGCGGGAGGGCCGGAGAGACCCAGTACTTC.

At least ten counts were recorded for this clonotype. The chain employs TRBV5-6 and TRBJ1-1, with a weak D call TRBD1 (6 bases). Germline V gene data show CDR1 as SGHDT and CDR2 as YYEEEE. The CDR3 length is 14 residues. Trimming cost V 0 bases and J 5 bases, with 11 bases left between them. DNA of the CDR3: TGTGCCAGCAGCTTGGAACAGGGCGGTACTGAAGCTTTCTTT. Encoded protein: CASSLEQGGTEAFF.

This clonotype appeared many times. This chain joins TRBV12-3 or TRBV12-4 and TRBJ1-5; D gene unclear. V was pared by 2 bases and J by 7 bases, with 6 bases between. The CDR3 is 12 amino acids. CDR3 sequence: CASSLTGQPQHF. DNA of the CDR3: TGTGCCAGCAGTTTAACGGGGCAGCCCCAGCATTTT.

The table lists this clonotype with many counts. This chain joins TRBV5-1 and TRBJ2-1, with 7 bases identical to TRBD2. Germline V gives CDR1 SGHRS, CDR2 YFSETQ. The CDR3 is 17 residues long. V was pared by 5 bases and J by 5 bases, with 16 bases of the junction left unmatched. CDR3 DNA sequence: TGCGCCAGCAGGGGCCTAGCGGAGCAGAGGGTAGACAATGAGCAGTTCTTC. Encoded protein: CASRGLAEQRVDNEQFF.

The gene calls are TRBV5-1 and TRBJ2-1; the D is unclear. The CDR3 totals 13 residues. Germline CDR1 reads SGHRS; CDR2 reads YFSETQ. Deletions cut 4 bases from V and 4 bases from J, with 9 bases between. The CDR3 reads CASSDGRYNEQFF. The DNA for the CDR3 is TGCGCCAGCAGCGACGGACGATACAATGAGCAGTTCTTC.

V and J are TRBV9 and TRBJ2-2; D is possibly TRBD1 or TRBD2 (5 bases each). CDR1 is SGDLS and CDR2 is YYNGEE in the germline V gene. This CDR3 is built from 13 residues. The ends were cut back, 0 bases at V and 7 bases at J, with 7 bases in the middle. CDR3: CASSVGGVGELFF. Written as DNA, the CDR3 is TGTGCCAGCAGCGTAGGAGGGGTCGGGGAGCTGTTTTTT. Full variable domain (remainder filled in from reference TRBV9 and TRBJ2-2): DSGVTQTPKHLITATGQRVTLRCSPRSGDLSVYWYQQSLDQGLQFLIQYYNGEERAKGNILERFSAQQFPDLHSELNLSSLELGDSALYFCASSVGGVGELFFGEGSRLTVL.

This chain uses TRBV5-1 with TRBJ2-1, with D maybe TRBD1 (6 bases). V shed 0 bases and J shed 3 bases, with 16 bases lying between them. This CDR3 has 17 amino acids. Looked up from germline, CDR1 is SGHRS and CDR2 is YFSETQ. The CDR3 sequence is CASSLGLGQGLYNEQFF. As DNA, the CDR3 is TGCGCCAGCAGCTTGGGGTTGGGGCAGGGGCTCTACAATGAGCAGTTCTTC.

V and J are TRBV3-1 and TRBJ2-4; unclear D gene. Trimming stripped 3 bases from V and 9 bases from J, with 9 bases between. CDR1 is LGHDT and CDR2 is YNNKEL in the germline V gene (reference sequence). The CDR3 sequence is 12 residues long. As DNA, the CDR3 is TGTGCCAGCAGCCAGCTTTTGGGCATTCAGTACTTC. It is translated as CASSQLLGIQYF.

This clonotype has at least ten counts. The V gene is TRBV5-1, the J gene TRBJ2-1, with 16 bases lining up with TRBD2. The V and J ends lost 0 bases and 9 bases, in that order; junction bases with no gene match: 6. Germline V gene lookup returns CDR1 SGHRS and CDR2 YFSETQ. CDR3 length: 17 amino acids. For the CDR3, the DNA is TGCGCCAGCAGCTTGGCTCCGGGACTAGCGGGAGGGGGTGAGCAGTTCTTC. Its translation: CASSLAPGLAGGGEQFF. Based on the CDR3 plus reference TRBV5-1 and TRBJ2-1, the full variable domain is KAGVTQTPRYLIKTRGQQVTLSCSPISGHRSVSWYQQTPGQGLQFLFEYFSETQRNKGNFPGRFSGRQFSNSRSEMNVSTLELGDSALYLCASSLAPGLAGGGEQFFGPGTRLTVL.